Below, 26 T cell receptor beta chains from the same sample are listed, as sequenced in a study of blood T cell repertoires in COVID-19. Produced via immunoSEQ multiplex PCR; TCRdb's table is partial and in-frame only. The sample carries 150,000 or so clones, approximately 90% recorded once. Sample: peripheral blood. These receptors originate from a man in his fifties with acute or convalescent COVID-19.

Of note for this clone: One end of the junction varies from germline; a read error may be responsible. The chain links TRBV30 to TRBJ2-3; 13 bases fit TRBD2. From germline, CDR1 is GTSNPN and CDR2 SVGIG (reference sequence). This CDR3 region has 12 residues. CDR3 nucleotides: TGTGCCTGGACCCCAGGGACTAGCGGGGTGGGATTT. Translating it yields CAWTPGTSGVGF.

The V and J genes are TRBV29-1 and TRBJ2-3; D is unresolved. Germline V gives CDR1 SQVTM, CDR2 ANQGSEA. The CDR3 runs to 12 residues. The V and J ends lost 3 bases and 6 bases respectively, with 10 bases between them. Written as DNA, the CDR3 is TGCAGCGTTGAGGGTTTCGGGGATACGCAGTATTTT. Translating gives CSVEGFGDTQYF.

The J gene is TRBJ1-4, the V gene TRBV6-6, with D perhaps matching TRBD1 (5 bases). The V gene's germline CDR1 is MNHNY and CDR2 SVGAGI (reference sequence). V lost 5 bases and J lost 8, with 15 bases in between. This CDR3 spans 14 amino acids. The chain's CDR3 is CASSRDLAGEKLFF. For the CDR3, the DNA is TGTGCCAGCAGTCGGGATTTGGCAGGGGAAAAACTGTTTTTT.

The table lists this clone with a count of one. This chain uses TRBV29-1 with TRBJ1-2; 8 bases are a match to TRBD1. The CDR3 length is 13 residues. Germline lookup yields CDR1 SQVTM and CDR2 ANQGSEA. Trimming at V came to 3 bases and at J to 7 bases, leaving 7 bases not matched to a gene. CDR3 sequence reads: CSVESGGFIGYTF. As DNA, the CDR3 is TGCAGCGTTGAGTCAGGGGGCTTTATTGGCTACACCTTC.

In its sample, this clone ranks as medium-sized (0.01 to 0.1%). The chain links TRBV4-1 to TRBJ1-4, with unresolved D. Looked up from germline, CDR1 is MGHRA and CDR2 is YSYEKL. The V gene lost 3 bases and the J gene lost 6 bases, with 5 bases spanning the gap. There are 12 residues in the CDR3. CDR3 sequence (DNA): TGCGCCAGCAGCCATATTGATGAAAAACTGTTTTTT. Its protein product is CASSHIDEKLFF.

The rearrangement joins TRBV4-1 to TRBJ2-7; 7 bases fit TRBD2. The CDR3 runs 16 residues. Germline V gene sequence: CDR1 MGHRA, CDR2 YSYEKL. Trimming took 0 bases from V and 2 from J; bases not matched to a gene: 7. CDR3 sequence (DNA): TGCGCCAGCAGCCAAGATAGAGCGGGACCTCCCTACGAGCAGTACTTC. Translation gives CASSQDRAGPPYEQYF.

The chain combines TRBV9 with TRBJ2-2, with 7 bases identical to TRBD2. Germline values: CDR1 SGDLS, CDR2 YYNGEE. V dropped 2 bases and J dropped 2; count of bases not matched to a gene: 6. CDR3 size: 16 residues. The CDR3 nucleotides are TGTGCCAGCAGCGTTACCGGGACTATAAACACCGGGGAGCTGTTTTTT. It translates to CASSVTGTINTGELFF.

Here the CDR3 reads CASTQQRGSDYGYTF. The CDR3 nucleotides read TGTGCCAGCACCCAGCAGAGGGGGTCTGACTATGGCTACACCTTC. The chain carries TRBV2 and TRBJ1-2; tentatively, D is TRBD1 (6 bases). This CDR3 has 15 residues. Germline V gene lookup returns CDR1 SNHLY and CDR2 FYNNEI. The germline V and J ends were trimmed by 7 bases and 3 bases, with 18 bases remaining between them. The variable domain in full, completed from reference TRBV2 and TRBJ1-2, reads EPEVTQTPSHQVTQMGQEVILRCVPISNHLYFYWYRQILGQKVEFLVSFYNNEISEKSEIFDDQFSVERPDGSNFTLKIRSTKLEDSAMYFCASTQQRGSDYGYTFGSGTRLTVV.

This clone was picked up one time. The chain is built from TRBV4-3 and TRBJ2-1; possibly TRBD1 for D (6 bases). The CDR3 extends over 15 amino acids. V lost 0 bases to trimming and J lost 1 base, with 7 bases between them. In germline, CDR1 is LGHNA, CDR2 YSLEER. The CDR3 here is CASSQDRGSYNEQFF. The CDR3 DNA sequence: TGCGCCAGCAGCCAAGACAGGGGATCCTACAATGAGCAGTTCTTC.

The V gene is TRBV5-1, the J gene TRBJ1-4, with D unresolved. V lost 0 bases to trimming and J lost 0 bases, with 12 bases between them. From germline, CDR1 is SGHRS and CDR2 YFSETQ. This CDR3 comprises 17 residues. The CDR3 sequence: CASSLDRTFATNEKLFF. The CDR3 DNA reads as TGCGCCAGCAGCTTGGACAGAACTTTTGCAACTAATGAAAAACTGTTTTTT.

The V call is TRBV7-2, the J call TRBJ1-4; possibly TRBD1 for D (6 bases). This CDR3 is built from 16 residues. V lost 5 bases to trimming and J lost 5 bases, with 18 bases between them. Germline loops: CDR1 SGHTA, CDR2 FQGNSA. CDR3 amino acids: CASSTRGGTGNEKLFF. The CDR3 region has the DNA TGTGCCAGCAGCACTAGGGGGGGTACAGGAAATGAAAAACTGTTTTTT.

The chain couples TRBV3-1 (or the pseudogene TRBV3-2) to TRBJ1-2; 7 positions agree with TRBD1. The germline CDR1 and CDR2 sequences are LGHDT and YNNKEL (reference sequence). This CDR3 is built from 14 residues. Unmatched junction bases numbered 3, after V lost 0 bases and J lost 5 bases. This chain's CDR3 is CASSQEDRIYGYTF. DNA of the CDR3: TGTGCCAGCAGCCAAGAGGACAGGATTTATGGCTACACCTTC.

Regarding this clone: The same CDR3 arises from other DNA sequences in this sample as well. J is TRBJ2-5 and V is TRBV7-2; 7 bases align to TRBD1. The CDR3 covers 14 residues. The V gene end was trimmed by 2 bases and the J gene end by 4 bases; junction bases not matched to a gene: 4. CDR1 and CDR2 (germline): SGHTA, FQGNSA. The CDR3 reads CASSLKPGGETQYF. CDR3 coding DNA: TGTGCCAGCAGCTTAAAACCAGGGGGAGAGACCCAGTACTTC.

The chain has TRBV2 and TRBJ1-2, with 9 bases matching TRBD1. Germline V gene lookup returns CDR1 SNHLY and CDR2 FYNNEI. The CDR3 sequence is 14 residues long. Trimming cost V 7 bases and J 4 bases; bases outside gene matches: 7. In DNA, the CDR3 is TGTGCCAGCAAGGGACAGGGTGGACCCTATGGCTACACCTTC. The encoded protein is CASKGQGGPYGYTF.

The rearrangement joins TRBV7-7 to TRBJ2-2, with TRBD1 identical over 9 bases. Germline loops: CDR1 SSHAT, CDR2 FNYEAQ (reference sequence). Germline trimming cut 5 bases from V and 0 bases from J; bases unmatched to any gene: 13. The CDR3 has 19 residues. CDR3 bases: TGTGCCAGCAGCCGAATCCGGACAGGGGTCCTCTCGAACACCGGGGAGCTGTTTTTT. This codes for CASSRIRTGVLSNTGELFF.

The rearrangement links TRBV5-1 to TRBJ2-1; no clear D. The germline V gene has CDR1 SGHRS and CDR2 YFSETQ. The CDR3 loop spans 14 amino acids. With 1 base removed from V and 9 bases from J, the gap between germline ends came to 14 bases. The CDR3 nucleotides read TGCGCCAGCAGCTTGTCATGGCTGACTCCTGAGCAGTTCTTC. Its protein is CASSLSWLTPEQFF.

The chain links TRBV11-1 to TRBJ2-7; 8 bases line up with TRBD1. Germline CDR1 is SGHAT and CDR2 is FQDESV (reference sequence). J lost 2 bases, V lost 5 bases, and 5 bases had no gene match. The CDR3 spans 14 residues. Here the CDR3 reads CASSQTGEPYEQYV. CDR3 in DNA: TGTGCCAGCAGCCAGACAGGGGAGCCCTACGAGCAGTACGTC.

The chain has TRBV5-1 and TRBJ1-2, with D possibly TRBD1 on 6 matching bases. V was cut by 1 base and J by 6 bases, with 13 bases left in between. Looked up from germline, CDR1 is SGHRS and CDR2 is YFSETQ. The CDR3 runs 14 residues. The chain's CDR3 is CASSLWGAGDGYTF. For the CDR3, the DNA is TGCGCCAGCAGCTTGTGGGGGGCGGGGGATGGCTACACCTTC. The full variable domain, in which reference TRBV5-1 and TRBJ1-2 provide the parts outside the CDR3, is KAGVTQTPRYLIKTRGQQVTLSCSPISGHRSVSWYQQTPGQGLQFLFEYFSETQRNKGNFPGRFSGRQFSNSRSEMNVSTLELGDSALYLCASSLWGAGDGYTFGSGTRLTVV.

The chain joins TRBV18 to TRBJ2-4; D gene ambiguous. The germline V gene encodes CDR1 KGHSH and CDR2 LQKENI. This CDR3 is 14 amino acids long. Trimming took 1 base from V and 0 from J, leaving 4 bases between them. CDR3 region: CASSPQLAKNIQYF. The CDR3 nucleotides read TGTGCCAGCTCACCACAGCTAGCCAAAAACATTCAGTACTTC.

V usage is TRBV3-1 (or the pseudogene TRBV3-2) and J usage is TRBJ2-3; tentative D call: TRBD2 (5 bases). Germline-derived CDR1 and CDR2 are LGHDT and YNNKEL (reference sequence). V was cut by 1 base and J by 12 bases, with 17 bases left in between. CDR3 length: 14 amino acids. CDR3 sequence: CASSQGSAGVDQYF. As DNA, the CDR3 is TGTGCCAGCAGCCAAGGATCGGCCGGGGTAGACCAGTATTTT.

The rearrangement joins TRBV28 to TRBJ2-7; possibly TRBD1 for D (5 bases). V lost 5 bases and J 3 bases, leaving 17 bases between the germline ends. CDR1 and CDR2 (germline): MDHEN, SYDVKM. The length of the CDR3 is 15 residues. CDR3 nucleotides: TGTGCCAGCAGTGGACGCAGGGTATTAGACTACGAGCAGTACTTC. Its protein product is CASSGRRVLDYEQYF.

This clone appeared once. The chain carries TRBV29-1 and TRBJ2-3; 8 nucleotides line up with TRBD2. The CDR3 runs to 14 residues. Trimming took 0 bases from V and 5 from J; bases not matched to a gene: 4. The germline V gene encodes CDR1 SQVTM and CDR2 ANQGSEA. The CDR3 region has the DNA TGCAGCGTTGAAGATCGCGGGAGGCGAGATACGCAGTATTTT. This gives the protein CSVEDRGRRDTQYF.

Turning to this clone: One end of the junction does not line up with germline, which may come from a read error. V and J are TRBV11-2 and TRBJ2-6, with unresolved D. The CDR3 spans 18 residues. Looked up from germline, CDR1 is SGHAT and CDR2 is FQNNGV. CDR3 sequence: CASSVDYYTVSGANVLTF. As DNA, the CDR3 is TGTGCCAGCAGCGTAGATTATTACACCGTCTCTGGGGCCAACGTCCTGACTTTC.

The chain's CDR3 is CASSGAGGFYEQYV. DNA for the CDR3: TGTGCCAGCAGTGGAGCCGGGGGATTCTACGAGCAGTACGTC. The chain joins TRBV6-1 to TRBJ2-7, with D tentatively TRBD2 (6 bases). The CDR3 runs to 14 residues. V lost 4 bases, J lost 3 bases, and 13 bases lay in between. Germline-derived CDR1 and CDR2 are MNHNS and SASEGT.

V is TRBV7-2 and J is TRBJ2-5; unclear D gene. V lost 4 bases, J lost 7 bases, and 7 bases lay in between. CDR3 length: 11 residues. Germline V gives CDR1 SGHTA, CDR2 FQGNSA. The CDR3 reads CASSWAGTQYF. Here the CDR3 DNA reads TGTGCCAGCAGCTGGGCAGGGACCCAGTACTTC.

The chain couples TRBV7-9 to TRBJ2-7; the D gene is possibly TRBD2 (6 bases). Per germline, CDR1 SEHNR and CDR2 FQNEAQ (reference sequence). The CDR3 covers 14 residues. Deletions cut 5 bases from V and 9 bases from J, with 20 bases between. Here the CDR3 DNA reads TGTGCCAGCAGCCCCCTTTCAGGAGGGGCTTGGCAGTACGTC. This encodes CASSPLSGGAWQYV.